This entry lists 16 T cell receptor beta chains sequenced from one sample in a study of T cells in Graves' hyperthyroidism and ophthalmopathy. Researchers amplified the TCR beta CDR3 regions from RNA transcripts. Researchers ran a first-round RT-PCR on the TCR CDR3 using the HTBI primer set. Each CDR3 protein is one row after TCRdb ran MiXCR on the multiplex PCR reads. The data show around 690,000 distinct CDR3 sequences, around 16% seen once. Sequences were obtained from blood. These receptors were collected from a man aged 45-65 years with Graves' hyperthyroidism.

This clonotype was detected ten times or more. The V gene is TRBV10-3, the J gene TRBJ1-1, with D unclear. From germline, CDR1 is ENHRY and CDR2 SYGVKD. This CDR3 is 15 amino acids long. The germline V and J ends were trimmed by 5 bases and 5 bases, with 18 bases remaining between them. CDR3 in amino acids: CAISKAGPSGTEAFF. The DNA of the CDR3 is TGTGCCATCAGTAAAGCCGGGCCCAGCGGGACTGAAGCTTTCTTT.

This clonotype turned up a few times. CDR3 in amino acids: CSARDPPGELFF. CDR3 nucleotides: TGCAGTGCTAGAGATCCCCCCGGGGAGCTGTTTTTT. The rearrangement links TRBV20-1 to TRBJ2-2; the D is unclear. Germline CDR1 is DFQATT and CDR2 is SNEGSKA (reference sequence). Trimming took off 0 bases at V and 6 bases at J, with 5 bases between the two ends. This CDR3 is 12 amino acids long.

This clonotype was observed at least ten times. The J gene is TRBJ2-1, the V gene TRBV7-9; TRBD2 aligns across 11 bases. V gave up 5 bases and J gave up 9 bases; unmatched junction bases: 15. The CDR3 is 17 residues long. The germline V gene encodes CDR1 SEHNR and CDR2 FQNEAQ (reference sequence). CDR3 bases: TGTGCCAGCAGCCCAATCTCGACTAGCGGGATTTATGCTGAGCAGTTCTTC. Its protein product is CASSPISTSGIYAEQFF. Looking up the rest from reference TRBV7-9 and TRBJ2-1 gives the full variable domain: DTGVSQNPRHKITKRGQNVTFRCDPISEHNRLYWYRQTLGQGPEFLTYFQNEAQLEKSRLLSDRFSAERPKGSFSTLEIQRTEQGDSAMYLCASSPISTSGIYAEQFFGPGTRLTVL.

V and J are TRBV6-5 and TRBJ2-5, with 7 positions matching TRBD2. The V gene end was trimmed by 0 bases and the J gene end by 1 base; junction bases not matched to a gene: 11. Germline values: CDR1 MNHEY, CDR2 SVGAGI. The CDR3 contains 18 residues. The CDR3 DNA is TGTGCCAGCAGTTACTCGACCATGGAAGCGGGGACCCAAGAGACCCAGTACTTC. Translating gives CASSYSTMEAGTQETQYF.

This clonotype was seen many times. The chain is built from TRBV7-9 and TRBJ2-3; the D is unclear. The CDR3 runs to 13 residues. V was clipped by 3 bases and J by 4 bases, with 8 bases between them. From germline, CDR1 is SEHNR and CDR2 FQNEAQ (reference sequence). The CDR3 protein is CASSFAEADTQYF. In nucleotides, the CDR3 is TGTGCCAGCAGCTTCGCAGAAGCAGATACGCAGTATTTT.

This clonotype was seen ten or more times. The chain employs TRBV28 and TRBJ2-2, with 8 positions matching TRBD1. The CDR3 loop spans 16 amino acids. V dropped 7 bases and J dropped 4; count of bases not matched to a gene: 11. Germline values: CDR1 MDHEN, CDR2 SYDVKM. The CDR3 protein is CASTSTRQGPTGELFF. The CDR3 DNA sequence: TGTGCCAGCACCAGCACCCGACAGGGGCCCACCGGGGAGCTGTTTTTT.

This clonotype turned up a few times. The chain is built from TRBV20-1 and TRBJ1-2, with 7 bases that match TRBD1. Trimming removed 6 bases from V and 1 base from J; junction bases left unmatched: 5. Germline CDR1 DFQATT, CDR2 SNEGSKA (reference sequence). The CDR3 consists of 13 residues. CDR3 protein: CSAGDSNNYGYTF. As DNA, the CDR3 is TGCAGTGCCGGGGACAGCAATAACTATGGCTACACCTTC.

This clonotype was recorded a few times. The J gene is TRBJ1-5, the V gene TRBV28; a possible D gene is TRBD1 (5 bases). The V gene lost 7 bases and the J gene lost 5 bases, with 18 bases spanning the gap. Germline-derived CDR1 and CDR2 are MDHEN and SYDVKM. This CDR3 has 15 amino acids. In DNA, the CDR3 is TGTGCCAGCACCTTGGGTGGTGGCAGGGATCAGCCCCAGCATTTT. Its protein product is CASTLGGGRDQPQHF.

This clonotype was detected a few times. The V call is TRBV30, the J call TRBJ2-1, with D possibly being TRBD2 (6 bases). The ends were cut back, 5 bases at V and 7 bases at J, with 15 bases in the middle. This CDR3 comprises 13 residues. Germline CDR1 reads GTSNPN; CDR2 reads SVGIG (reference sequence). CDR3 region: CAWGAGLVNEQFF. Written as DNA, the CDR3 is TGTGCCTGGGGAGCGGGTTTAGTGAATGAGCAGTTCTTC.

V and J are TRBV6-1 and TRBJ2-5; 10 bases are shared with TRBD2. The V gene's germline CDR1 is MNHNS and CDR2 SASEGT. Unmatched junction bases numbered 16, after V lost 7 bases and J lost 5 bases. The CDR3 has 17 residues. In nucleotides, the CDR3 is TGTGCCAGCACCTCCCCGCCGCTAGCGGGAGAGTTGGAGACCCAGTACTTC. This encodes CASTSPPLAGELETQYF.

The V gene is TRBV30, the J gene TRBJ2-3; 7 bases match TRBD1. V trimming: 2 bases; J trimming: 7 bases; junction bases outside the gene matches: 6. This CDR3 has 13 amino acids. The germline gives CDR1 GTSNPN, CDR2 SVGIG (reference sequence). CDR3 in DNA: TGTGCCTGGAGTCTGGACAGGCAAAATACGCAGTATTTT. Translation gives CAWSLDRQNTQYF.

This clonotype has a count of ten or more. This CDR3 reads CASSLTSGNHNEQYF. The CDR3, as DNA: TGTGCCAGCTCGCTGACTAGCGGTAACCATAACGAGCAGTACTTC. This sequence joins TRBV18 and TRBJ2-7; 9 bases match TRBD2. The germline V gene encodes CDR1 KGHSH and CDR2 LQKENI. The V segment lost 6 bases and the J segment 5 bases; nucleotides outside the gene matches: 11. This CDR3 has 15 amino acids.

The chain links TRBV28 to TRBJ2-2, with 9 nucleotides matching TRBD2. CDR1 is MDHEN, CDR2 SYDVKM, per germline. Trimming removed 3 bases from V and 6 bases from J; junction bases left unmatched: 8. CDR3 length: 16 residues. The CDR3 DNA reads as TGTGCCAGCAGTTTCGGTAGCGGGAGTTCCGCCGGGGAGCTGTTTTTT. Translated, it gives CASSFGSGSSAGELFF. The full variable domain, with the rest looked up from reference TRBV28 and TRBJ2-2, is DVKVTQSSRYLVKRTGEKVFLECVQDMDHENMFWYRQDPGLGLRLIYFSYDVKMKEKGDIPEGYSVSREKKERFSLILESASTNQTSMYLCASSFGSGSSAGELFFGEGSRLTVL.

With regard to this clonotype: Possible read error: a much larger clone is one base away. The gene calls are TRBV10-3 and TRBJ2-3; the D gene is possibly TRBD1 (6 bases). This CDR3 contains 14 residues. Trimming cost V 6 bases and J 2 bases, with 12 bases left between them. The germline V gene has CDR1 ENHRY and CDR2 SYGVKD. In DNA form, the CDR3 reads TGTGCCATCAGGGCTAAGGGGGACACAGATACGCAGTATTTT. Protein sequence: CAIRAKGDTDTQYF.

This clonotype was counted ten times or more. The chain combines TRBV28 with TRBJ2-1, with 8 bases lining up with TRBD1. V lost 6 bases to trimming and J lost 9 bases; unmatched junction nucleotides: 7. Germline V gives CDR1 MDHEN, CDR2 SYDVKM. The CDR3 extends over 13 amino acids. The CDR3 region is CASRDREFGEQFF. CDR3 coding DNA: TGTGCCAGCAGGGACAGGGAGTTCGGTGAGCAGTTCTTC. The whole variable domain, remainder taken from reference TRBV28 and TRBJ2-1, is DVKVTQSSRYLVKRTGEKVFLECVQDMDHENMFWYRQDPGLGLRLIYFSYDVKMKEKGDIPEGYSVSREKKERFSLILESASTNQTSMYLCASRDREFGEQFFGPGTRLTVL.

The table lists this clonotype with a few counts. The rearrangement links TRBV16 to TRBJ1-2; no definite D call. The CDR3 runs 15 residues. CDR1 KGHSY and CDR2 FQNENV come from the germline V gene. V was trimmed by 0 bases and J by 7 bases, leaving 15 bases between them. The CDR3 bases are TGTGCCAGCAGCCAATCTCTGCATTCCTCCGCTGGCTACACCTTC. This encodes CASSQSLHSSAGYTF. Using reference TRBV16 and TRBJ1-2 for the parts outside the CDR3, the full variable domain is GEEVAQTPKHLVRGEGQKAKLYCAPIKGHSYVFWYQQVLKNEFKFLISFQNENVFDETGMPKERFSAKCLPNSPCSLEIQATKLEDSAVYFCASSQSLHSSAGYTFGSGTRLTVV.